Below, 19 T cell receptor beta chains from the same sample are listed, as sequenced in a study of T cell responses to AZD1222 COVID-19 vaccine. Assay used: immunoSEQ multiplex PCR; TCRdb lists only in-frame clones, some missing. Found here are more than 85,000 clones, over 75% of them singletons; the top ten hold 3.5% to 5.5%. Sequenced material: peripheral blood, taken on day 0 of AZD1222 vaccination. The receptors stem from an adult in good health.

This rearrangement joins TRBV5-4 to TRBJ1-5; TRBD1 aligns across 7 bases. CDR1 and CDR2 (germline): SGHNT, YYREEE (reference sequence). The CDR3 has 14 amino acids. V lost 0 bases to trimming and J lost 5 bases; unmatched junction nucleotides: 2. This CDR3 reads CASSLAGGDQPQHF. CDR3 in DNA: TGTGCCAGCAGCTTGGCAGGGGGGGATCAGCCCCAGCATTTT.

The V gene is TRBV5-3, the J gene TRBJ2-3, with no clear D. TRBV5-3 is reported as an ORF; its role is uncertain. Deletions cut 3 bases from V and 1 base from J, with 12 bases between. The CDR3 totals 15 residues. This chain's CDR3 is CARSYPGRGTDTQYF. CDR3 DNA: TGTGCCAGAAGCTATCCGGGTCGCGGCACAGATACGCAGTATTTT.

This chain joins TRBV19 and TRBJ1-5, with a possible D match to TRBD1 (6 bases). With 6 bases removed from V and 5 bases from J, the gap between germline ends came to 11 bases. The CDR3 is 13 amino acids. CDR1 LNHDA and CDR2 SQIVND come from the germline V gene (reference sequence). The CDR3 DNA follows: TGTGCCAGTAGCACCAGGGGAGATCAGCCCCAGCATTTT. This translates into CASSTRGDQPQHF.

Written as DNA, the CDR3 is TGCGCCAGCAACCGGGACAGTTATTCCTACGAGCAGTACTTC. Translation: CASNRDSYSYEQYF. V gene TRBV10-1 combines with J gene TRBJ2-7, with TRBD1 identical over 7 bases. J gave up 1 base and V 7 bases, and 7 bases lay outside the gene matches. The CDR3 covers 14 residues. From germline, CDR1 is WNHNN and CDR2 SYGVQD (reference sequence).

The chain recombines TRBV2 with TRBJ1-5; 7 bases map to TRBD1. V shed 4 bases, J shed 9 bases, and the junction held 9 bases outside the gene matches. The germline gives CDR1 SNHLY, CDR2 FYNNEI. The CDR3 loop spans 14 amino acids. CDR3 nucleotides: TGTGCCAGCAGTGCACGACAGGGAGGAGTGCCCCAGCATTTT. Its protein is CASSARQGGVPQHF.

The chain combines TRBV19 with TRBJ1-5; 7 bases align to TRBD1. Germline CDR1 and CDR2: LNHDA and SQIVND (reference sequence). V gave up 3 bases and J gave up 3 bases; unmatched junction bases: 11. The CDR3 has 17 residues. CDR3 bases: TGTGCCAGTAGTATTGGTCAGGGGGGTAACTTCAATCAGCCCCAGCATTTT. Translation: CASSIGQGGNFNQPQHF. Full variable domain (outside the CDR3, taken from reference TRBV19 and TRBJ1-5): DGGITQSPKYLFRKEGQNVTLSCEQNLNHDAMYWYRQDPGQGLRLIYYSQIVNDFQKGDIAEGYSVSREKKESFPLTVTSAQKNPTAFYLCASSIGQGGNFNQPQHFGDGTRLSIL.

This clone was seen a handful of times. This chain uses TRBV7-2 with TRBJ1-5; perhaps TRBD1 as D (6 bases). The germline V and J ends were trimmed by 0 bases and 7 bases, with 16 bases remaining between them. From germline, CDR1 is SGHTA and CDR2 FQGNSA. This CDR3 has 16 residues. Here the CDR3 DNA reads TGTGCCAGCAGCTTAGCGGATCGGGGGCGCGGACAGCCCCAGCATTTT. Translating gives CASSLADRGRGQPQHF.

The V call is TRBV28, the J call TRBJ1-2; D is unclear. CDR3 length: 12 amino acids. Germline V gives CDR1 MDHEN, CDR2 SYDVKM. V lost 2 bases to trimming and J lost 12 bases, with 13 bases between them. In DNA form, the CDR3 reads TGTGCCAGCAGTTTAGCCGCTTCTCAGAACACCTTC. Its protein product is CASSLAASQNTF.

This clone was seen more than once but under ten times. The chain couples TRBV7-2 to TRBJ1-3; 8 nucleotides match TRBD1. This CDR3 is built from 14 residues. Per the germline V gene, CDR1 is SGHTA and CDR2 is FQGNSA. The J segment lost 4 bases and the V segment lost 6 bases, leaving 5 bases of the junction unmatched. The CDR3 coding sequence is TGTGCCAGCAGGTTGACAGGGGACGGAAACACCATATATTTT. It codes for CASRLTGDGNTIYF. The complete variable domain, with remaining parts taken from reference TRBV7-2 and TRBJ1-3, reads GAGVSQSPSNKVTEKGKDVELRCDPISGHTALYWYRQSLGQGLEFLIYFQGNSAPDKSGLPSDRFSAERTGGSVSTLTIQRTQQEDSAVYLCASRLTGDGNTIYFGEGSWLTVV.

The chain couples TRBV11-2 to TRBJ2-1, with 7 bases fitting TRBD2. Germline CDR1 reads SGHAT; CDR2 reads FQNNGV. The CDR3 is 15 amino acids. V lost 1 base and J lost 5; bases outside the gene matches: 5. For the CDR3, the DNA is TGTGCCAGCAGCTTAGTAGCGGGCCGCGACAATGAGCAGTTCTTC. It specifies CASSLVAGRDNEQFF.

J is TRBJ2-2 and V is TRBV18; D perhaps matches TRBD1 (5 bases). From germline, CDR1 is KGHSH and CDR2 LQKENI. The length of the CDR3 is 17 residues. Trimming left V 2 bases short and J 4 bases short, with 17 bases between. The CDR3 region is CASSPGAGKSATGELFF. For the CDR3, the DNA is TGTGCCAGCTCACCAGGGGCAGGGAAGTCGGCCACCGGGGAGCTGTTTTTT. The full variable domain, in which reference TRBV18 and TRBJ2-2 provide the parts outside the CDR3, is NAGVMQNPRHLVRRRGQEARLRCSPMKGHSHVYWYRQLPEEGLKFMVYLQKENIIDESGMPKERFSAEFPKEGPSILRIQQVVRGDSAAYFCASSPGAGKSATGELFFGEGSRLTVL.

This chain connects TRBV19 to TRBJ2-1, with 7 bases lining up with TRBD2. This CDR3 comprises 14 residues. The J segment lost 5 bases and the V segment lost 10 bases, leaving 11 bases of the junction unmatched. CDR1 and CDR2 from the germline V gene are LNHDA and SQIVND (reference sequence). Here the CDR3 reads CATDGASGNNEQFF. The CDR3, as DNA: TGTGCCACGGACGGAGCTAGCGGCAACAATGAGCAGTTCTTC.

This chain links TRBV3-1 (or the pseudogene TRBV3-2) with TRBJ1-1, with D tentatively TRBD1 (5 bases). Trimming pared 0 bases from V and 3 bases from J, leaving 14 bases between. The CDR3 sequence is 16 residues long. The V gene's germline CDR1 is LGHDT and CDR2 YNNKEL (reference sequence). The CDR3 here is CASSQDPPGGDTEAFF. CDR3 sequence (DNA): TGTGCCAGCAGCCAAGATCCCCCGGGGGGAGACACTGAAGCTTTCTTT.

The chain uses TRBV7-9 and TRBJ1-4, with D possibly matching TRBD1 (6 bases). This CDR3 region has 14 residues. Trimming cost V 7 bases and J 3 bases, with 12 bases left between them. From germline, CDR1 is SEHNR and CDR2 FQNEAQ (reference sequence). The CDR3 here is CASKMGASNEKLFF. The CDR3 DNA reads as TGTGCCAGCAAGATGGGGGCTTCTAATGAAAAACTGTTTTTT.

This clone was counted only a few times. The chain has TRBV7-9 and TRBJ1-1, with D unclear. Germline CDR1 SEHNR, CDR2 FQNEAQ (reference sequence). V was cut by 5 bases and J by 4 bases, with 14 bases left in between. This CDR3 contains 14 residues. The CDR3 nucleotides read TGTGCCAGCAGCCCCCCCGGGGTTGGCACTGAAGCTTTCTTT. Protein sequence: CASSPPGVGTEAFF.

The genes are TRBV18 and TRBJ1-3; D is ambiguous. Germline V lookup: CDR1 KGHSH, CDR2 LQKENI. V was clipped by 2 bases and J by 0 bases, with 11 bases between them. This CDR3 region has 16 residues. CDR3 sequence: CASSPTAASSGNTIYF. The CDR3 DNA sequence: TGTGCCAGCTCACCAACGGCCGCCAGCTCTGGAAACACCATATATTTT.

V gene TRBV4-1 combines with J gene TRBJ2-1, with D perhaps TRBD2 (7 bases). Germline CDR1 reads MGHRA; CDR2 reads YSYEKL. The germline V and J ends were trimmed by 8 bases and 5 bases, with 22 bases remaining between them. The CDR3 covers 16 residues. The CDR3 bases are TGCGCCAGCTCAGGGGCTCGAGCGGGGACGGACAATGAGCAGTTCTTC. It is translated as CASSGARAGTDNEQFF.

CDR3 in amino acids: CASSFLGQGADIQYF. DNA of the CDR3: TGTGCCAGCAGCTTCCTTGGACAGGGGGCTGACATTCAGTACTTC. The genes are TRBV5-6 and TRBJ2-4; 11 nucleotides match TRBD1. The CDR3 sequence is 15 residues long. V lost 2 bases to trimming and J lost 8 bases; unmatched junction nucleotides: 6. Germline V CDR1 and CDR2: SGHDT, YYEEEE. Full variable domain (missing parts from reference TRBV5-6 and TRBJ2-4): DAGVTQSPTHLIKTRGQQVTLRCSPKSGHDTVSWYQQALGQGPQFIFQYYEEEERQRGNFPDRFSGHQFPNYSSELNVNALLLGDSALYLCASSFLGQGADIQYFGAGTRLSVL.

The gene calls are TRBV15 and TRBJ1-4, with no clear D. Germline V CDR1 and CDR2: LNHNV, YYDKDF (reference sequence). The CDR3 length is 14 residues. Trimming removed 0 bases from V and 4 bases from J, with 6 bases in between. The chain's CDR3 is CATSRDMINEKLFF. For the CDR3, the DNA is TGTGCCACCAGCAGAGATATGATTAATGAAAAACTGTTTTTT.